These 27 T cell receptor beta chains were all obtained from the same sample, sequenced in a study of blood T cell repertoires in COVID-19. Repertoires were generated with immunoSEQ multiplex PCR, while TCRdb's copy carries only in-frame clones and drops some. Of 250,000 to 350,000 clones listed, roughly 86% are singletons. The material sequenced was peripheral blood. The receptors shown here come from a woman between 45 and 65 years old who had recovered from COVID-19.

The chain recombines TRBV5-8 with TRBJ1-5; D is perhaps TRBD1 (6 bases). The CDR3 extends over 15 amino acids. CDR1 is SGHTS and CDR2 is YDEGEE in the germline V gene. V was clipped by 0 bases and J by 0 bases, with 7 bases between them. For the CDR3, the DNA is TGTGCCAGCAGCTTGGCCAGGGGTAGCAATCAGCCCCAGCATTTT. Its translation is CASSLARGSNQPQHF.

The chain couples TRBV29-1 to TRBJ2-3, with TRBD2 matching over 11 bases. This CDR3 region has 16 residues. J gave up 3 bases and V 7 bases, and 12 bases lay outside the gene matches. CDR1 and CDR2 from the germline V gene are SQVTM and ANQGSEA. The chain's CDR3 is CSGEASGRTGTDTQYF. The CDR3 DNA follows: TGCAGCGGAGAGGCTAGCGGGAGGACTGGGACAGATACGCAGTATTTT.

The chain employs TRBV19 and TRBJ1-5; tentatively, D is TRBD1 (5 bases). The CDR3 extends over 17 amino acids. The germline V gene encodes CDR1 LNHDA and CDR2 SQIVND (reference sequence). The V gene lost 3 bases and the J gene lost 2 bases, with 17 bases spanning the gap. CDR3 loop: CASSIGTYWGGNQPQHF. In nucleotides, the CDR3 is TGTGCCAGTAGTATTGGGACTTATTGGGGTGGCAATCAGCCCCAGCATTTT.

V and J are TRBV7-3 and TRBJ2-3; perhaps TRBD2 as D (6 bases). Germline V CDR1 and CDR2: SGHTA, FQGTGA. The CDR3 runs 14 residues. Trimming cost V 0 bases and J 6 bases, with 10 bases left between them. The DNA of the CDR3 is TGTGCCAGCAGCTTAACAACTAGCTGGGATACGCAGTATTTT. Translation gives CASSLTTSWDTQYF.

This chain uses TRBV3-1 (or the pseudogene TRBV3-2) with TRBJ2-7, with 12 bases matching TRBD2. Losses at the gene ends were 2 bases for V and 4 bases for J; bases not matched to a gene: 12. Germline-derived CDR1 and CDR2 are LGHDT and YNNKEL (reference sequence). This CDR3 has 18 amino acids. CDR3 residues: CASSQLASGRGRGYEQYF. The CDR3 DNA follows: TGTGCCAGCAGCCAATTGGCTAGCGGGAGGGGACGGGGTTACGAGCAGTACTTC.

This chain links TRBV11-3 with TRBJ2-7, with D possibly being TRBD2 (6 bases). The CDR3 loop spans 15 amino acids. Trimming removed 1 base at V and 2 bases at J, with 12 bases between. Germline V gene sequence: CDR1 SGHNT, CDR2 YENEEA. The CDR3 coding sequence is TGTGCCAGCAGCTTAGCATGGGGACTCGCCTACGAGCAGTACTTC. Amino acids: CASSLAWGLAYEQYF. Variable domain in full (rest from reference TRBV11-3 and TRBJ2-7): EAGVVQSPRYKIIEKKQPVAFWCNPISGHNTLYWYLQNLGQGPELLIRYENEEAVDDSQLPKDRFSAERLKGVDSTLKIQPAELGDSAVYLCASSLAWGLAYEQYFGPGTRLTVT.

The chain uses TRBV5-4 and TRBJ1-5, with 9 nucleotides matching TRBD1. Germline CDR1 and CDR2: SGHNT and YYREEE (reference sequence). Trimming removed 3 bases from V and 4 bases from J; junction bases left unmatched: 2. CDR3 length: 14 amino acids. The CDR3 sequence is CASSSGTGNQPQHF. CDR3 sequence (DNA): TGTGCCAGCAGCTCCGGGACAGGGAATCAGCCCCAGCATTTT.

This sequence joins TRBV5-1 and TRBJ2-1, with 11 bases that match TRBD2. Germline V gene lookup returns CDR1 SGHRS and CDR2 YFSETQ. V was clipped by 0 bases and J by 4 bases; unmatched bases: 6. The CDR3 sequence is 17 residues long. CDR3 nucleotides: TGCGCCAGCAGCTTGGCCGGTAGCGGGAGGGCATACAATGAGCAGTTCTTC. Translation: CASSLAGSGRAYNEQFF.

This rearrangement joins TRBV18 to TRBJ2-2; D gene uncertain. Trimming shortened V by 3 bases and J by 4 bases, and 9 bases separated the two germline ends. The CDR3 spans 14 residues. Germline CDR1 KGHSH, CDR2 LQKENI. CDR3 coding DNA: TGTGCCAGCTCACCTAACTCTATCACCGGGGAGCTGTTTTTT. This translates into CASSPNSITGELFF.

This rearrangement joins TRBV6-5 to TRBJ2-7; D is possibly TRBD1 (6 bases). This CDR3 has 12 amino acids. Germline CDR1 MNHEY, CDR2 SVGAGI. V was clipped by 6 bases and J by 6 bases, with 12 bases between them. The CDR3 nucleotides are TGTGCCAGCAGACAGGGCCAGTTCGAGCAGTACTTC. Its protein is CASRQGQFEQYF.

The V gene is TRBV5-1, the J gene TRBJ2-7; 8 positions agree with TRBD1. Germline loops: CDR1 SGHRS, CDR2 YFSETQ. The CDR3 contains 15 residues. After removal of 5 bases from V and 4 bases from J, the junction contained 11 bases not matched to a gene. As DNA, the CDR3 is TGCGCCAGCAGGGAAGCAGGGGGCATATGGTACGAGCAGTACTTC. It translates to CASREAGGIWYEQYF.

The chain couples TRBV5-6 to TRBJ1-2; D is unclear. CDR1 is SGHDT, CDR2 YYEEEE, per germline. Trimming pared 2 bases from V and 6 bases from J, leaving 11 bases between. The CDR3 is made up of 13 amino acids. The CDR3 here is CASSLAPRNGYTF. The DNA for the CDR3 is TGTGCCAGCAGCTTAGCACCGCGGAATGGCTACACCTTC.

The CDR3 nucleotides are TGTGCCAGCAGTGAAAGGGTAGGGGATGGCTACACCTTC. Its protein product is CASSERVGDGYTF. J is TRBJ1-2 and V is TRBV6-1; D may be TRBD1 (5 bases). Deletions cut 2 bases from V and 6 bases from J, with 10 bases between. From germline, CDR1 is MNHNS and CDR2 SASEGT. This CDR3 has 13 residues.

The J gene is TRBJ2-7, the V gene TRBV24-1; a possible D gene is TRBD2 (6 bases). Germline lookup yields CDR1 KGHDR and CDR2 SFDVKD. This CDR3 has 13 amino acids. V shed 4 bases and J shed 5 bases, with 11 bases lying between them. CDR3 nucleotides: TGTGCCACCAGTGACGCGGGGTTCGACGAGCAGTACTTC. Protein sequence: CATSDAGFDEQYF.

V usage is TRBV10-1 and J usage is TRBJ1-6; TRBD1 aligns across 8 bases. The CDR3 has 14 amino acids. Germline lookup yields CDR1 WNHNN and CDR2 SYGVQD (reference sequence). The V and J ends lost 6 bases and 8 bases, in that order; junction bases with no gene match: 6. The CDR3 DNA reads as TGCGCCAGCAGCCCGACAGGGGTGCATTCACCCCTCCACTTT. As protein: CASSPTGVHSPLHF.

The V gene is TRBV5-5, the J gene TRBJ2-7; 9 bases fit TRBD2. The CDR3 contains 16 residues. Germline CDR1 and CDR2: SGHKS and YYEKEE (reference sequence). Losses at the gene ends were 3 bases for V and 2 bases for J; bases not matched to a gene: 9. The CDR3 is CASSSRAGGRTYEQYF. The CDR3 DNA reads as TGTGCCAGCAGCTCACGAGCGGGGGGTAGGACCTACGAGCAGTACTTC.

This chain's CDR3 is CASSPEGWGDQHF. DNA of the CDR3: TGTGCCAGCTCACCAGAGGGTTGGGGTGATCAGCATTTT. The chain has TRBV18 and TRBJ1-5, with no clear D. The CDR3 length is 13 residues. V was trimmed by 2 bases and J by 13 bases, leaving 15 bases between them. In germline, CDR1 is KGHSH, CDR2 LQKENI.

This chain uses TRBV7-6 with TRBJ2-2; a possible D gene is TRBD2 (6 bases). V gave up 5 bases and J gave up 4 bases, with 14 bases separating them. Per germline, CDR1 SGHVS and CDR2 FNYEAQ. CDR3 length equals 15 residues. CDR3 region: CASSPSPGGTGELFF. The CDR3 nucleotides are TGTGCCAGCAGCCCCAGCCCCGGGGGCACCGGGGAGCTGTTTTTT.

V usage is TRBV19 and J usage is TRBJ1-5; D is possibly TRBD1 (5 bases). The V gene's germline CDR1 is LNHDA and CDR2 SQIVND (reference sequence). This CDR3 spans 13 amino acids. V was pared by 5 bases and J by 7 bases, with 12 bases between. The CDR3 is CASSRSGEQPQHF. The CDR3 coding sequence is TGTGCCAGTAGTCGATCGGGGGAGCAGCCCCAGCATTTT.

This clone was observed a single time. The CDR3 loop is CASSYSRGHYEQYF. The CDR3 DNA reads as TGTGCCAGCAGTTACTCGCGGGGGCACTACGAGCAGTACTTC. This chain uses TRBV6-6 with TRBJ2-7; D is perhaps TRBD2 (7 bases). The V gene lost 0 bases and the J gene lost 3 bases, with 9 bases spanning the gap. Looked up from germline, CDR1 is MNHNY and CDR2 is SVGAGI (reference sequence). This CDR3 spans 14 amino acids.

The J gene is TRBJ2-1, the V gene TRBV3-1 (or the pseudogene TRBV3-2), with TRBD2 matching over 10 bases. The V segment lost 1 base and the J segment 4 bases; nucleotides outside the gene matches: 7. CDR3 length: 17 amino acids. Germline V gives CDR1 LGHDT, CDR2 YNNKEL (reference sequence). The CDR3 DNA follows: TGTGCCAGCAGCCAAGGATTGGGACTAGCGCTATACAATGAGCAGTTCTTC. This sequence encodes CASSQGLGLALYNEQFF.

CDR3 amino acids: CASSSGTPYQPQHF. The CDR3 DNA is TGTGCCAGCAGTAGTGGGACTCCATATCAGCCCCAGCATTTT. The chain couples TRBV6-5 to TRBJ1-5; D is possibly TRBD1 (5 bases). The CDR3 runs 14 residues. Germline CDR1 reads MNHEY; CDR2 reads SVGAGI. Trimming cost V 5 bases and J 5 bases, with 13 bases left between them.

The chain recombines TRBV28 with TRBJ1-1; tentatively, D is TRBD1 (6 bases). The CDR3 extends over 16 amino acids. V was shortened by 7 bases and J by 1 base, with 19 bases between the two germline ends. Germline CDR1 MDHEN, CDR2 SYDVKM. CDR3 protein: CASNRTPQGRNTEAFF. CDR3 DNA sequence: TGTGCCAGCAATCGTACACCCCAGGGGAGGAACACTGAAGCTTTCTTT.

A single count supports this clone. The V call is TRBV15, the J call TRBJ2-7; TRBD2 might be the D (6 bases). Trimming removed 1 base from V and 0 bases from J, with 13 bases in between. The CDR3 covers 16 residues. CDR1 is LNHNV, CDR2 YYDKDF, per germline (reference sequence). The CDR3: CATSRGSDGSSYEQYF. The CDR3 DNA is TGTGCCACCAGCAGAGGGTCGGACGGGAGCTCCTACGAGCAGTACTTC. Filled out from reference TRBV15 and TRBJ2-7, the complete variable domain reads DAMVIQNPRYQVTQFGKPVTLSCSQTLNHNVMYWYQQKSSQAPKLLFHYYDKDFNNEADTPDNFQSRRPNTSFCFLDIRSPGLGDTAMYLCATSRGSDGSSYEQYFGPGTRLTVT.

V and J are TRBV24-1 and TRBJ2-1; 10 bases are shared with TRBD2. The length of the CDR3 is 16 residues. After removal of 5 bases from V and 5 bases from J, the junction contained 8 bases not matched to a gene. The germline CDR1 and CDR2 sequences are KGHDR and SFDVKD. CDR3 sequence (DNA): TGTGCCACCAGTGGAAGTAGCGGGGGGACCGACAATGAGCAGTTCTTC. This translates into CATSGSSGGTDNEQFF.

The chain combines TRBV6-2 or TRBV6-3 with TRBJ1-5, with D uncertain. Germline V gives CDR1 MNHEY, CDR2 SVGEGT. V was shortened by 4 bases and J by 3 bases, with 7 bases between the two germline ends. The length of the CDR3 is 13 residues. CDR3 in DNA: TGTGCCAGCAGTTCAGAATACAATCAGCCCCAGCATTTT. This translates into CASSSEYNQPQHF.

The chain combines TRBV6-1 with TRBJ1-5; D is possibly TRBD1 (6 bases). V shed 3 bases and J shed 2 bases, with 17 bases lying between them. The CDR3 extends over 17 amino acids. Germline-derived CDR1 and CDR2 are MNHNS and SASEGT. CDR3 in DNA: TGTGCCAGCAGTGACTTTTTGGGGGCGTTCGGCAATCAGCCCCAGCATTTT. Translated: CASSDFLGAFGNQPQHF.